A single sample gave rise to the 7 T cell receptor beta chains below, sequenced in a study of cytomegalovirus exposure and HLA in healthy donors. Primers: 60 Vbeta forward and 13 Jbeta reverse. Sequenced by immunoSEQ multiplex PCR; TCRdb stores in-frame clones only, minus some. The repertoire shows approximately 120,000 clones; the top ten hold just under 2%. Sequences were obtained from PBMCs. These TCRs come from a woman aged 55-70 years in good health and CMV-seronegative.

The V and J genes are TRBV5-1 and TRBJ2-5, with D maybe TRBD1 (6 bases). V shed 6 bases and J shed 3 bases, with 12 bases lying between them. Germline V lookup: CDR1 SGHRS, CDR2 YFSETQ. CDR3 size: 13 residues. CDR3 sequence: CASKIAGEETQYF. The CDR3 DNA reads TGCGCCAGCAAAATAGCAGGGGAAGAGACCCAGTACTTC.

The chain has TRBV5-1 and TRBJ2-3; 7 positions agree with TRBD2. The ends lost 4 bases at V and 4 bases at J; junction bases unmatched: 12. Germline lookup yields CDR1 SGHRS and CDR2 YFSETQ. The CDR3 has 16 residues. The CDR3: CASSPGRREWADTQYF. The CDR3 DNA sequence: TGCGCCAGCAGCCCCGGGAGGCGGGAGTGGGCAGATACGCAGTATTTT.

The chain uses TRBV6-5 and TRBJ2-7, with D tentatively TRBD1 (5 bases). Germline CDR1 MNHEY, CDR2 SVGAGI. This CDR3 is 13 amino acids long. V was cut by 2 bases and J by 1 base, with 6 bases left in between. In nucleotides, the CDR3 is TGTGCCAGCAGTTACGGACAATCCTACGAGCAGTACTTC. Protein sequence: CASSYGQSYEQYF.

V gene TRBV6-5 combines with J gene TRBJ1-1; D may be TRBD1 (6 bases). The CDR3 is 14 residues long. Per germline, CDR1 MNHEY and CDR2 SVGAGI. V was pared by 2 bases and J by 1 base, with 8 bases between. The CDR3 sequence: CASSYGQRNTEAFF. DNA for the CDR3: TGTGCCAGCAGTTACGGACAGAGGAACACTGAAGCTTTCTTT.

The chain recombines TRBV5-6 with TRBJ1-1; D gene unclear. The CDR3 contains 11 residues. Trimming stripped 3 bases from V and 10 bases from J, with 10 bases between. Germline V gene data show CDR1 as SGHDT and CDR2 as YYEEEE. CDR3 DNA: TGTGCCAGCAGCTGGGCTGGGAGAGCTTTCTTT. Amino acids: CASSWAGRAFF.

The chain uses TRBV5-1 and TRBJ2-7; no reliable D call. CDR3 length equals 15 residues. The ends were cut back, 1 base at V and 0 bases at J, with 11 bases in the middle. Looked up from germline, CDR1 is SGHRS and CDR2 is YFSETQ. This chain's CDR3 is CASSLWASSSYEQYF. The CDR3 region has the DNA TGCGCCAGCAGCTTGTGGGCATCGAGCTCCTACGAGCAGTACTTC.

Of note for this clone: This specimen includes other DNA sequences encoding the same CDR3. This chain links TRBV7-2 with TRBJ2-7, with a tentative D call TRBD2 (6 bases). The germline V gene encodes CDR1 SGHTA and CDR2 FQGNSA. CDR3 length: 13 amino acids. The germline V and J ends were trimmed by 0 bases and 4 bases, with 7 bases remaining between them. This CDR3 is CASSLAGGYEQYF. The CDR3 DNA reads TGTGCCAGCAGCTTAGCGGGGGGTTACGAGCAGTACTTC.